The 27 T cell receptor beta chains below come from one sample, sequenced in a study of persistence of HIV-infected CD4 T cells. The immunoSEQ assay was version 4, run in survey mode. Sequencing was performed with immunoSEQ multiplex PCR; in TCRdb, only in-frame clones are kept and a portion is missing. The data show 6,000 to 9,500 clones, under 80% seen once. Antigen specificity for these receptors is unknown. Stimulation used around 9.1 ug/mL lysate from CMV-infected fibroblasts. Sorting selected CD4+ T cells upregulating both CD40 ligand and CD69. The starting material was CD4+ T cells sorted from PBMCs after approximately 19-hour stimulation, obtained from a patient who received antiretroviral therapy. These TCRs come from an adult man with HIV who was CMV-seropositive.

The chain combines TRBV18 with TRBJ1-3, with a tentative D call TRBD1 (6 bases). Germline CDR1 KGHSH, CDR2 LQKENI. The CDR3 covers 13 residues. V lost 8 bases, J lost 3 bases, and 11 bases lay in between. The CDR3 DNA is TGTGCCAGCGAACAGGGAGGTGGAAACACCATATATTTT. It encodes CASEQGGGNTIYF. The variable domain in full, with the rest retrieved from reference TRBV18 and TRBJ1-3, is NAGVMQNPRHLVRRRGQEARLRCSPMKGHSHVYWYRQLPEEGLKFMVYLQKENIIDESGMPKERFSAEFPKEGPSILRIQQVVRGDSAAYFCASEQGGGNTIYFGEGSWLTVV.

In nucleotides, the CDR3 is TGCGCCAGCAGCGACGTCGGAGGACAGGGATACGGCTACACCTTC. This translates into CASSDVGGQGYGYTF. The gene calls are TRBV5-1 and TRBJ1-2; 8 nucleotides match TRBD1. V shed 4 bases and J 8 bases; nucleotides not matched to a gene: 13. CDR3 length: 15 residues. Germline CDR1 and CDR2: SGHRS and YFSETQ. Complete variable domain (other parts from reference TRBV5-1 and TRBJ1-2): KAGVTQTPRYLIKTRGQQVTLSCSPISGHRSVSWYQQTPGQGLQFLFEYFSETQRNKGNFPGRFSGRQFSNSRSEMNVSTLELGDSALYLCASSDVGGQGYGYTFGSGTRLTVV.

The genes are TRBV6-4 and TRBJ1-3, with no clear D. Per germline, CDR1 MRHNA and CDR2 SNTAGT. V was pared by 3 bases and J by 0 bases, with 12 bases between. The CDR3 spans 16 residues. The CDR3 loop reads CASSEGMTYSGNTIYF. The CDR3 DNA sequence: TGTGCCAGCAGTGAGGGGATGACGTACTCTGGAAACACCATATATTTT.

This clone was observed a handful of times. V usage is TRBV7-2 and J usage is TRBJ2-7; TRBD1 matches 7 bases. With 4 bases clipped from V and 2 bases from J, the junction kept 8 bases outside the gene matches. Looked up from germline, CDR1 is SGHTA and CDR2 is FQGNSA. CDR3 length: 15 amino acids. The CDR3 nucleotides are TGTGCCAGCAGCTCAACGGGACAGCCCACCTACGAGCAGTACTTC. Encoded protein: CASSSTGQPTYEQYF.

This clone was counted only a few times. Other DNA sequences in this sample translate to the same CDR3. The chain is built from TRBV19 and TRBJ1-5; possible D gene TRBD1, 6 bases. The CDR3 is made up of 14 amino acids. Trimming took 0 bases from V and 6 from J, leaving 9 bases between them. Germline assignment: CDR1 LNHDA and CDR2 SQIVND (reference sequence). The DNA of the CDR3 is TGTGCCAGTAGTATAGATCTACAGGGTCAGCCCCAGCATTTT. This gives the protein CASSIDLQGQPQHF. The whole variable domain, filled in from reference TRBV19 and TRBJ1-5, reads DGGITQSPKYLFRKEGQNVTLSCEQNLNHDAMYWYRQDPGQGLRLIYYSQIVNDFQKGDIAEGYSVSREKKESFPLTVTSAQKNPTAFYLCASSIDLQGQPQHFGDGTRLSIL.

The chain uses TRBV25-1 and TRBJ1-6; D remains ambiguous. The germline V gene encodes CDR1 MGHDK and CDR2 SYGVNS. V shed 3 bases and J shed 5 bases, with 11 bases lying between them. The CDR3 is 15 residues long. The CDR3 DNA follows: TGTGCCAGCAGTGAGGACCAGAACCATAATTCACCCCTCCACTTT. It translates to CASSEDQNHNSPLHF.

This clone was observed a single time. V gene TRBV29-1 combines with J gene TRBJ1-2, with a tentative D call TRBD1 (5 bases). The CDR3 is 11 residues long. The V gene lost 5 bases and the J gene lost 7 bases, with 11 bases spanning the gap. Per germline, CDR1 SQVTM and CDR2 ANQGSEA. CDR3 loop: CSVLGVGGYTF. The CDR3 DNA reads TGCAGCGTTCTAGGGGTCGGTGGCTACACCTTC.

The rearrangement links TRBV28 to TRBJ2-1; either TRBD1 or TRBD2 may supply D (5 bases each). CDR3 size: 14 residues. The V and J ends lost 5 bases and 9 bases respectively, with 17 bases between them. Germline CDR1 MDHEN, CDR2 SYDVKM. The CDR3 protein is CASSSRDVRFEQFF. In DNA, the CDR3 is TGTGCCAGCAGTAGCCGGGACGTGAGATTTGAGCAGTTCTTC. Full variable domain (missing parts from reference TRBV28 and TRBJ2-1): DVKVTQSSRYLVKRTGEKVFLECVQDMDHENMFWYRQDPGLGLRLIYFSYDVKMKEKGDIPEGYSVSREKKERFSLILESASTNQTSMYLCASSSRDVRFEQFFGPGTRLTVL.

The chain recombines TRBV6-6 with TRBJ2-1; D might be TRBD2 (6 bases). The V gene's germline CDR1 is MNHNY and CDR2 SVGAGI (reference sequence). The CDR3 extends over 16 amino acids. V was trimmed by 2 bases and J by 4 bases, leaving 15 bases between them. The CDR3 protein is CASSYTSRERYNEQFF. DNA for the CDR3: TGTGCCAGCAGTTACACGAGCCGGGAGAGGTACAATGAGCAGTTCTTC.

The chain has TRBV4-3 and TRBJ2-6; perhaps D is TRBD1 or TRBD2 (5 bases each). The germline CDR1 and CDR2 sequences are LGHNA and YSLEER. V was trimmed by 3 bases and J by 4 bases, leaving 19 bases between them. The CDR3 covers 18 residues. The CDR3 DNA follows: TGCGCCAGCAGCCAGGGGACCGGGACCCTGGCAGGGGCCAACGTCCTGACTTTC. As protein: CASSQGTGTLAGANVLTF.

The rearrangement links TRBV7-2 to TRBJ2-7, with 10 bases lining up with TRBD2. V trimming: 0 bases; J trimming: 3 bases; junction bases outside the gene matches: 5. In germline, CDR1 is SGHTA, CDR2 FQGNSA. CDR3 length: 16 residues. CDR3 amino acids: CASSLARASGSYEQYF. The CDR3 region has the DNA TGTGCCAGCAGCTTAGCCCGGGCTAGCGGGAGCTACGAGCAGTACTTC.

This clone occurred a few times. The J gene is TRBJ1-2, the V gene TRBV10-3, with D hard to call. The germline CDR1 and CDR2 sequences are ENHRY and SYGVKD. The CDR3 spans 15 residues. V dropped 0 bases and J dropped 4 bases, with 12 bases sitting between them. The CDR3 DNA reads TGTGCCATCAGTGAGTCAAACGAGATTAGCTATGGCTACACCTTC. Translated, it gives CAISESNEISYGYTF.

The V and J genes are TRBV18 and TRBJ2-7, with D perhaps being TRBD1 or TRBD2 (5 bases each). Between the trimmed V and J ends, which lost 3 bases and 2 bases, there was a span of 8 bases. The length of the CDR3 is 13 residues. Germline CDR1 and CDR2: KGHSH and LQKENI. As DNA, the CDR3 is TGTGCCAGCTCACCGGGACCAACCTACGAGCAGTACTTC. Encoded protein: CASSPGPTYEQYF.

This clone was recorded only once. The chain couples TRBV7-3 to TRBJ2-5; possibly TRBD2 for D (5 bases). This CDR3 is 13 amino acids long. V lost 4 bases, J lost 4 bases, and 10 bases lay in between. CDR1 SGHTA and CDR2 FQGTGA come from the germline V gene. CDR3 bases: TGTGCCAGCAGCTCAGCGGTCAGAGAGACCCAGTACTTC. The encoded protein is CASSSAVRETQYF.

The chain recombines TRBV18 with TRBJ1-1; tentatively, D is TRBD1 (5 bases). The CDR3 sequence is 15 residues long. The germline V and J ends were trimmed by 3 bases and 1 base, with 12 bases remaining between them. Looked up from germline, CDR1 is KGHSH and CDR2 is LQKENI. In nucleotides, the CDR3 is TGTGCCAGCTCACCCCGGGACTCCCGGAACACTGAAGCTTTCTTT. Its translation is CASSPRDSRNTEAFF.

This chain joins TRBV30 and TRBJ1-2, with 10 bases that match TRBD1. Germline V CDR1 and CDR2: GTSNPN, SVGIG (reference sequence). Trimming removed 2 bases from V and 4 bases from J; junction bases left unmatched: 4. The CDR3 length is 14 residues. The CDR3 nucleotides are TGTGCCTGGAGTTCGACAGGGGGCTTCTATGGCTACACCTTC. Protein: CAWSSTGGFYGYTF.

The CDR3 loop reads CASSQPGLAGYEQYF. CDR3 sequence (DNA): TGTGCCAGCAGCCAACCCGGACTAGCGGGTTACGAGCAGTACTTC. This rearrangement joins TRBV3-1 (or the pseudogene TRBV3-2) to TRBJ2-7, with 11 positions matching TRBD2. V was pared by 2 bases and J by 4 bases, with 4 bases of the junction left unmatched. This CDR3 contains 15 residues. Germline CDR1 is LGHDT and CDR2 is YNNKEL (reference sequence).

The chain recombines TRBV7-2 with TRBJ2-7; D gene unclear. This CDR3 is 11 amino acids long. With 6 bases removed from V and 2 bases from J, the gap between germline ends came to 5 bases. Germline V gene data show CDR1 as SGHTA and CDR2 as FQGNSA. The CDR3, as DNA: TGTGCCAGCAGGAAAACCTACGAGCAGTACTTC. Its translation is CASRKTYEQYF. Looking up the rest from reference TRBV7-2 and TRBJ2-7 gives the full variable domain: GAGVSQSPSNKVTEKGKDVELRCDPISGHTALYWYRQSLGQGLEFLIYFQGNSAPDKSGLPSDRFSAERTGGSVSTLTIQRTQQEDSAVYLCASRKTYEQYFGPGTRLTVT.

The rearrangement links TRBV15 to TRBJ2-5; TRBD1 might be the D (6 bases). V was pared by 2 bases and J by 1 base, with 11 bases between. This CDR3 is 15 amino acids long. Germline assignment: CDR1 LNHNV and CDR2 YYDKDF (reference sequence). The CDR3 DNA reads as TGTGCCACCAGCAGATCGGCACAGGGCCAAGAGACCCAGTACTTC. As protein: CATSRSAQGQETQYF.

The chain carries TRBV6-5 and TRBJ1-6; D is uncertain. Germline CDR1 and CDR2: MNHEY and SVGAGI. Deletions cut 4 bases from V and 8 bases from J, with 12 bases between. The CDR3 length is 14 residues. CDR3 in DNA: TGTGCCAGCAGTTCGAGTCGAAGGGATTCACCCCTCCACTTT. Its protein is CASSSSRRDSPLHF.

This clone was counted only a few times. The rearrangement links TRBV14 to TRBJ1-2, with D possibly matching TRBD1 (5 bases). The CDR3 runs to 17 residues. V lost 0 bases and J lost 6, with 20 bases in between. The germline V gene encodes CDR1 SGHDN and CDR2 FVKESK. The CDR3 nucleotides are TGTGCCAGCAGCCAAGATCGGGGCAGGGATTGGCGCGATGGCTACACCTTC. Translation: CASSQDRGRDWRDGYTF. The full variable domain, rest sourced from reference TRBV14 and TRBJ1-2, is EAGVTQFPSHSVIEKGQTVTLRCDPISGHDNLYWYRRVMGKEIKFLLHFVKESKQDESGMPNNRFLAERTGGTYSTLKVQPAELEDSGVYFCASSQDRGRDWRDGYTFGSGTRLTVV.

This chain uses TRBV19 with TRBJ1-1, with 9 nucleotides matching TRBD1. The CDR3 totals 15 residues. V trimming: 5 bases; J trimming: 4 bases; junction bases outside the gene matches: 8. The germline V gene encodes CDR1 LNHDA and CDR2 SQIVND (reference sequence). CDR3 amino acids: CASSPGQGRFTEAFF. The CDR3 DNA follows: TGTGCCAGTAGTCCGGGACAGGGTCGGTTCACTGAAGCTTTCTTT.

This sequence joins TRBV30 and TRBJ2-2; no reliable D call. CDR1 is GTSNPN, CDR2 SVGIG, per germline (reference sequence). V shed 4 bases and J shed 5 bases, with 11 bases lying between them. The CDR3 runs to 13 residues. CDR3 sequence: CAWTATQTGELFF. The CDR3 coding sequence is TGTGCCTGGACTGCGACCCAAACCGGGGAGCTGTTTTTT.

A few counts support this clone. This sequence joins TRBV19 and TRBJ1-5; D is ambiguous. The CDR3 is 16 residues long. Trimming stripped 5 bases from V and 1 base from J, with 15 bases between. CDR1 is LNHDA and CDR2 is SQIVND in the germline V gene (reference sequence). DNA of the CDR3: TGTGCCAGTAGTCCGAAACCTCCGCGGAGCAATCAGCCCCAGCATTTT. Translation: CASSPKPPRSNQPQHF.

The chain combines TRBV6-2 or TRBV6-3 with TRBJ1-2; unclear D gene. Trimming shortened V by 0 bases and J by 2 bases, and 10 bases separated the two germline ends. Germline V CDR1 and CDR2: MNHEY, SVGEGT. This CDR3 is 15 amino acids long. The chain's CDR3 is CASSYSWESNYGYTF. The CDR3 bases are TGTGCCAGCAGTTACTCGTGGGAGTCCAACTATGGCTACACCTTC.

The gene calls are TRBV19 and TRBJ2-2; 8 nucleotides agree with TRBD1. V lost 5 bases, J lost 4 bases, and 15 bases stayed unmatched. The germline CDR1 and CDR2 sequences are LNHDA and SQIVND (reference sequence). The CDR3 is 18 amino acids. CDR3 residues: CASSPPFGRGQRTGELFF. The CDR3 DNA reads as TGTGCCAGTAGTCCTCCTTTTGGCAGGGGGCAACGCACCGGGGAGCTGTTTTTT.

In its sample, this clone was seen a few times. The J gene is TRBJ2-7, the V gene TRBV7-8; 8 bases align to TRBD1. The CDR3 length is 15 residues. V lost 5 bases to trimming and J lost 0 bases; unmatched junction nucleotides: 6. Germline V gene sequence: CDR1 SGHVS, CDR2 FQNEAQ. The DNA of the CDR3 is TGTGCCAGCAGCCCCGGACAGGGATACTCCTACGAGCAGTACTTC. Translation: CASSPGQGYSYEQYF. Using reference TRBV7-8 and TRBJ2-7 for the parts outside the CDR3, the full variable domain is GAGVSQSPRYKVAKRGQDVALRCDPISGHVSLFWYQQALGQGPEFLTYFQNEAQLDKSGLPSDRFFAERPEGSVSTLKIQRTQQEDSAVYLCASSPGQGYSYEQYFGPGTRLTVT.